Below, 8 T cell receptor beta chains from the same sample are listed, as sequenced in a study of human T cells and chemical hapten exposure. Time point defined: patch test 1, 2 weeks after DPC sensitization. Treatment meaning: therapeutic diphenylcyclopropenone sensitization with weekly scalp DPC. From the RACE reads, TCRdb called clonotypes with MiXCR, one entry per CDR3 protein. This sample has 150,000 to 200,000 distinct CDR3 sequences, with approximately 15% found just once. The source was whole blood, collected in connection with sensitization to the hapten diphenylcyclopropenone (DPC). Source of these receptors: a woman in her 30s with alopecia areata. Some clones in this sample may be carry-over from other donors' samples.

The rearrangement joins TRBV5-1 to TRBJ2-3; D is uncertain. Trimming left V 2 bases short and J 6 bases short, with 13 bases between. Germline V CDR1 and CDR2: SGHRS, YFSETQ. The length of the CDR3 is 14 residues. This CDR3 is CASSFKNPQDTQYF. The CDR3, as DNA: TGCGCCAGCAGCTTTAAGAACCCCCAGGATACGCAGTATTTT.

This clonotype was detected only a few times. The chain couples TRBV5-6 to TRBJ2-6, with 8 positions matching TRBD1. Germline-derived CDR1 and CDR2 are SGHDT and YYEEEE. With 1 base clipped from V and 4 bases from J, the junction kept 4 bases outside the gene matches. This CDR3 has 16 residues. The CDR3: CASSLQGAAGANVLTF. The CDR3 nucleotides read TGTGCCAGCAGCTTGCAGGGGGCAGCCGGGGCCAACGTCCTGACTTTC.

The rearrangement uses TRBV7-2 and TRBJ1-1; D gene uncertain. CDR1 and CDR2 from the germline V gene are SGHTA and FQGNSA. This CDR3 spans 11 amino acids. Trimming pared 1 base from V and 6 bases from J, leaving 3 bases between. The CDR3 sequence is CASSLDPEAFF. Written as DNA, the CDR3 is TGTGCCAGCAGCTTAGACCCTGAAGCTTTCTTT.

This clonotype was detected a few times. This chain links TRBV5-5 with TRBJ1-6, with D maybe TRBD1 (6 bases). Germline V gene sequence: CDR1 SGHKS, CDR2 YYEKEE (reference sequence). CDR3 size: 15 residues. V was pared by 5 bases and J by 7 bases, with 16 bases between. The CDR3 here is CASRSDPGANSPLHF. As DNA, the CDR3 is TGTGCCAGCAGGTCCGACCCAGGGGCGAATTCACCCCTCCACTTT.

This clonotype occurred a few times. The rearrangement links TRBV11-1 to TRBJ1-6; the D is unclear. Germline V CDR1 and CDR2: SGHAT, FQDESV (reference sequence). V lost 5 bases, J lost 3 bases, and 11 bases lay in between. CDR3 size: 15 residues. The CDR3 protein is CASSQRSNYNSPLHF. The CDR3 region has the DNA TGTGCCAGCAGCCAGAGGTCCAACTATAATTCACCCCTCCACTTT.

The chain carries TRBV6-5 and TRBJ2-3; D may be TRBD1 or TRBD2 (5 bases each). The V end lost 8 bases, the J end lost 3 bases, and 27 bases lay between the germline ends. Germline lookup yields CDR1 MNHEY and CDR2 SVGAGI. The CDR3 has 18 residues. The CDR3 sequence is CASGRPGPPELTTDTQYF. In DNA, the CDR3 is TGTGCCAGCGGCCGACCGGGGCCACCTGAATTGACGACAGATACGCAGTATTTT.

The chain couples TRBV29-1 to TRBJ2-1, with D unclear. Germline V gives CDR1 SQVTM, CDR2 ANQGSEA. This CDR3 comprises 10 residues. The V gene lost 5 bases and the J gene lost 5 bases, with 4 bases spanning the gap. As DNA, the CDR3 is TGCAGCGTTACAAACAATGAGCAGTTCTTC. The encoded protein is CSVTNNEQFF.

The gene calls are TRBV4-3 and TRBJ2-2, with D perhaps matching TRBD1 (5 bases). The CDR3 sequence is 16 residues long. Trimming removed 5 bases at V and 4 bases at J, with 17 bases between. CDR1 and CDR2 from the germline V gene are LGHNA and YSLEER. CDR3 coding DNA: TGCGCCAGCAGCTCAAATCCCGCAGGGCCCACCGGGGAGCTGTTTTTT. Its translation is CASSSNPAGPTGELFF.